The source of this T cell receptor (beta chain) is a study of blood T cells in healthy people across ages. Broader study findings: Roughly linear age-related decline in beta diversity appeared, significant by age around 36. More naive CD4+ cells and higher diversity marked long-lived donors relative to aged donors.

V shed 4 bases, J shed 7 bases, and the junction held 8 bases outside the gene matches. This CDR3 region has 15 residues. CDR1 SGHTA and CDR2 FQGTGA come from the germline V gene. About this clonotype: Its antigen is not known.

A J-beta primer mix and a sample-barcoded 5' primer were used in a second PCR of roughly 7 to 12 cycles. A template-switch adaptor that had 12 random nucleotides put a tag on each cDNA molecule. There were at least 2.5 million CDR3-containing paired-end reads obtained from each sample. TCRdb reprocessed the 5' RACE reads via MiXCR and lists one record per CDR3 protein. The table has about 1.8 million distinct CDR3 sequences, around half seen once. The sequence came from a woman between 40 and 50 years old in good health. The chain carries TRBV7-3 and TRBJ2-1; 9 bases fit TRBD2. Source material: blood. The CDR3 nucleotides are TGTGCCAGCAGCTGGAACGGCGGGGGGGGGAATGAGCAGTTCTTC. Translating it yields CASSWNGGGGNEQFF.